This T cell receptor beta chain is drawn from a study of regulatory T cells in long-lasting Graves disease. The germline V and J ends were trimmed by 6 bases and 1 base, with 10 bases remaining between them. Germline V gives CDR1 WNHNN, CDR2 SYGVQD (reference sequence). The CDR3 loop spans 14 amino acids. Whole-study results and caveats: For persistent Graves' patients, TCR diversity was lower than for newly diagnosed ones.

The sample's time point: newly diagnosed GD, antithyroid drugs for less than 3 months. With RNA extracted from PBMCs as input, the TCR library was made. Staff drew nine milliliters of peripheral blood into EDTA tubes. Remarks on this clonotype: Antigen unknown.

Construction of TCR beta libraries relied on iRepertoire HTBI primers and on Arm-PCR targeting CDR3 regions. TCRdb re-called the multiplex PCR reads through MiXCR, storing one row per CDR3 protein. This sample has 300,000 to 450,000 distinct CDR3 sequences, with about 16% found just once. The TCR was taken from a female donor with Graves disease. The sample consisted of peripheral blood mononuclear cells (PBMCs), taken at new diagnosis, from a patient treated with antithyroid drugs. The chain combines TRBV10-1 with TRBJ1-3; TRBD1 might be the D (6 bases). CDR3 sequence: CASSDGQSGNTIYF. The CDR3, as DNA: TGCGCCAGCAGCGATGGACAGTCTGGAAACACCATATATTTT.